This record concerns one T cell receptor (beta chain) sequence. As yet, its antigen is unknown. The PCR had 60 Vbeta and 13 Jbeta primers. Profiled with immunoSEQ multiplex PCR; TCRdb holds only in-frame clones, not every one. This table holds about 150,000 clones, 70% to 80% found once. This sample is part of a study of cytomegalovirus exposure and HLA in healthy donors. Study outcomes and limitations: Productive status was seen about 90% or about 30% of the time for most TCR beta V segments in an earlier analysis.

Germline CDR1 SGHRS, CDR2 YFSETQ. With 3 bases removed from V and 5 bases from J, the gap between germline ends came to 17 bases. The CDR3 is 16 residues long. This TCR derives from a woman between 40 and 55 years old in good health and CMV-seronegative. The sample consisted of PBMCs. The genes are TRBV5-1 and TRBJ2-2, with a weak D call TRBD2 (7 bases). The CDR3 bases are TGCGCCAGCAGCTCAGACGGGGGGCGGTGGACCGGGGAGCTGTTTTTT. Its protein product is CASSSDGGRWTGELFF.